Sequencing of this TCR beta chain was carried out in a study of blood T cell repertoires in COVID-19 (dated by TCRdb to the early 2020s). Study-wide context: The collaborator samples originated in the United States, Italy and Spain and spanned the acute and convalescent phases of COVID-19. The prospective study material was composed of cDNA or gDNA derived from T cells, B-cell-depleted T cells, or PBMCs. Subjects who had been exposed to COVID-19, were actively infected with it, or had recovered from it provided the deeply sampled blood TCRbeta repertoires that made up the dataset. The repertoires were released in a freely available public database intended as a resource for research on the immune response to SARS-CoV-2. The samples were drawn from the first 160 participants of the ongoing ImmuneRACE study and from 1,200 or so subjects provided by 6 global collaborators. A de-identified subject ID, COVID-19 status, age in years and sex were almost always included in the sample metadata. Where HLA class I and class II types were available, the types were taken from metadata supplied by the sample provider, not from assay-based typing.

Each collaborating institution followed its own protocols to collect whole blood in K2EDTA tubes. For TCRbeta analysis, collaborator samples were shipped as frozen whole blood, as isolated PBMCs, or as DNA extracted from either sample type. Study-wide findings and limitations: Clinical and demographic metadata were provided uncurated, with the amount varying by source and participant.

TCRbeta CDR3 regions were amplified from genomic DNA using the immunoSEQ Assay, a bias-controlled multiplex PCR. Regarding the original processing steps: Within the assay, amplification of reference gene primers was used to estimate how many nucleated cells each sample contained. Sequence reads were collapsed and filtered to measure the absolute abundance of every unique TCRbeta CDR3 rearrangement. For each sample, productive Simpson clonality was calculated as the square root of Simpson's diversity index over productive rearrangements. Not all clones reach the TCRdb copy of this immuneACCESS table, which keeps in-frame sequences only. Checked studies attribute under half of the gap to unresolved V genes and leave the rest unexplained. V and J calls and clone size are copied from that table; D and trimming were computed from the DNA. The sample table shows approximately 250,000 clones, and about 89% are seen once. The top ten hold roughly 8% of the sample.

As for this clone: It has no known antigen specificity. No qualities accompany the bases; no much larger clone lies one base away.

Its CDR3 holds 11 amino acids, cysteine through phenylalanine. The kept DNA is CDR3 alone, 33 bases in frame from the first base. CDR1 GTSNPN and CDR2 SVGIG are derived from the germline V gene (reference sequence). The germline ends are 3 bases apart after V is trimmed by 5 bases and J by 4 bases. The sequence derives from a man in his forties or fifties with active or convalescent COVID-19. What was sequenced was peripheral blood. The chain was built from TRBV30 and TRBJ2-6; a confident D gene designation cannot be given. Read as DNA, the sequence is TGTGCCTGGGCGGGGGCCAACGTCCTGACTTTC. The translation is CAWAGANVLTF. The CDR3, completed at both ends by the reference TRBV30 and TRBJ2-6 genes, gives the full variable domain SQTIHQWPATLVQPVGSPLSLECTVEGTSNPNLYWYRQAAGRGLQLLFYSVGIGQISSEVPQNLSASRPQDRQFILSSKKLLLSDSGFYLCAWAGANVLTFGAGSRLTVL.